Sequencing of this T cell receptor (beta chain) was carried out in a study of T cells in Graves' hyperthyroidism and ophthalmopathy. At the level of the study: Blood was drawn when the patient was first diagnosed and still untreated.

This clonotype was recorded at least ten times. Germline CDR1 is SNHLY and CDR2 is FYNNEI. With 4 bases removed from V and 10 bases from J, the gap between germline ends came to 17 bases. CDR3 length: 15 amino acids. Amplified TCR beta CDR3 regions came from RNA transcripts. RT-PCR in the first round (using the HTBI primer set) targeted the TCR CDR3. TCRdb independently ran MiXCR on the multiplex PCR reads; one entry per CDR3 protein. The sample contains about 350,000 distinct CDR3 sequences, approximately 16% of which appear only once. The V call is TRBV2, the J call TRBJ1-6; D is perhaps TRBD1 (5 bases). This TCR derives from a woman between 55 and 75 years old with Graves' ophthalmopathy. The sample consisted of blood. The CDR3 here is CASSGSRGVGSPLHF. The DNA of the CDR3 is TGTGCCAGCAGTGGCTCGAGGGGTGTGGGGTCACCCCTCCACTTT. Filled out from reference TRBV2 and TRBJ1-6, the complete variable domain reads EPEVTQTPSHQVTQMGQEVILRCVPISNHLYFYWYRQILGQKVEFLVSFYNNEISEKSEIFDDQFSVERPDGSNFTLKIRSTKLEDSAMYFCASSGSRGVGSPLHFGNGTRLTVT.